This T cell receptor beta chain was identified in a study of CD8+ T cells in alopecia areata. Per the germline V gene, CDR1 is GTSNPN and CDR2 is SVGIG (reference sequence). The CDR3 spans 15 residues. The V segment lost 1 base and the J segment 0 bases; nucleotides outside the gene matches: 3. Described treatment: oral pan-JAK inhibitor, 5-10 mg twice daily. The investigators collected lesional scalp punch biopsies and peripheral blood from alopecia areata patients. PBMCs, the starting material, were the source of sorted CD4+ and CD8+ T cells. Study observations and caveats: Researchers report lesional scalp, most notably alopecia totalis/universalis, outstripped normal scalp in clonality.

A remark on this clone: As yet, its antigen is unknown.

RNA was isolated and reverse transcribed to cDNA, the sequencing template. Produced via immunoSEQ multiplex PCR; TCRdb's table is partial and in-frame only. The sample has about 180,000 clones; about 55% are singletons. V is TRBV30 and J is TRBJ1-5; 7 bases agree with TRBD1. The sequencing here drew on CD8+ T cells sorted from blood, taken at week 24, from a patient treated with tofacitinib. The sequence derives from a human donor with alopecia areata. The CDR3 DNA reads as TGTGCCTGGAGTGGGGGACAGTTTAGCAATCAGCCCCAGCATTTT. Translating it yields CAWSGGQFSNQPQHF. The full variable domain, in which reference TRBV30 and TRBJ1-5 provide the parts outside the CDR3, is SQTIHQWPATLVQPVGSPLSLECTVEGTSNPNLYWYRQAAGRGLQLLFYSVGIGQISSEVPQNLSASRPQDRQFILSSKKLLLSDSGFYLCAWSGGQFSNQPQHFGDGTRLSIL.